This TCR beta chain originates from a study of blood T cell repertoires in COVID-19. Across the whole study: The samples span acute and convalescent COVID-19 from the United States, Italy and Spain. T cells, B-cell-depleted T cells, or PBMCs supplied cDNA or gDNA.

Method: immunoSEQ multiplex PCR; TCRdb's copy keeps in-frame clones and lacks some. In the table there are fewer than 80,000 clones, about nine tenths of which are singletons. Germline lookup yields CDR1 LNHDA and CDR2 SQIVND (reference sequence). Unmatched junction bases numbered 8, after V lost 7 bases and J lost 1 base. The CDR3 length is 15 residues. The sequencing sample was made of peripheral blood. V is TRBV19 and J is TRBJ2-3; TRBD2 matches at 7 bases. This receptor was taken from a human donor in a cohort sampled during active COVID-19. The CDR3 here is CASTESGKRTDTQYF. CDR3 in DNA: TGTGCCAGTACGGAGAGCGGGAAGCGCACAGATACGCAGTATTTT.